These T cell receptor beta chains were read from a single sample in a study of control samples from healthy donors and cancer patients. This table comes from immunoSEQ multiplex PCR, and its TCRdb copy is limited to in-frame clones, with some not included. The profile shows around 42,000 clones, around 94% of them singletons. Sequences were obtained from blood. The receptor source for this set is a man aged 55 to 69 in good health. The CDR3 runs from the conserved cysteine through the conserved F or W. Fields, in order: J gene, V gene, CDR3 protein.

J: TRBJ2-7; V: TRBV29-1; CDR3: CSVERGPRGEQYF
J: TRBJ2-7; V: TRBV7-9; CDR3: CASSLVEDGSYEQYF
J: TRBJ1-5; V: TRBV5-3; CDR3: CARSINLRQGFTDPQHF
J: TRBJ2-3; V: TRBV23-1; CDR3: CASSQSRAPYTQYF
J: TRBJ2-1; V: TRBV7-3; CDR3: CASSSVTSGRFDEQFF
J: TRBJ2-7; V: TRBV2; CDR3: CASSDPGQGHYEQYF
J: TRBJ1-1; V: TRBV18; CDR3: CASSPPGLGTEAFF
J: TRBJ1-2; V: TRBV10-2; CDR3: CASSGTAMYGYTF
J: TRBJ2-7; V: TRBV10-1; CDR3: CAISPGDSYEQYF
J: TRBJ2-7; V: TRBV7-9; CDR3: CASSLSVAYEQYF
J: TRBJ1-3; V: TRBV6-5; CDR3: CASSMRGVSGNTIYF
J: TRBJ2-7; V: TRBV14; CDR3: CASSPWTSGNFYEQYF
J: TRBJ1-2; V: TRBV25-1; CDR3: CATLICPGQGPEDGYTF
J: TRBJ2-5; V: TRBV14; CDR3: CASSQAGRGETQYF
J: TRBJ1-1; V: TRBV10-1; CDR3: CASSESTGGLRTFF
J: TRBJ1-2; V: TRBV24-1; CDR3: CATSADDRGDYGYTF
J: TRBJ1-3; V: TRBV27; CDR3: CASRPASGNTIYF
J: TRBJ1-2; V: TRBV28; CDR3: CASSLENFYGYTF
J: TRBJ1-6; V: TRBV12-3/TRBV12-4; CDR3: CASSLAGSPLHF
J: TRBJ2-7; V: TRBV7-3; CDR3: CASRSIDEQYF
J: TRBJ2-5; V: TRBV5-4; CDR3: CASSLVSTSVQETQYF
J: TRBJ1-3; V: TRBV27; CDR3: CASSQGTGNTIYF
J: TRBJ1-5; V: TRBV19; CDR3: CASSRGLPNQPQHF
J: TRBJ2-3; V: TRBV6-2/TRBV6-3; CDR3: CASSQTGTGSTDTQYF
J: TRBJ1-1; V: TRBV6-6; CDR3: CATLFLRREAFF
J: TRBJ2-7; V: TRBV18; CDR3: CASSPLGTAHSYEQYF
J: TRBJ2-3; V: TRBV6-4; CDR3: CARSATDTQYF
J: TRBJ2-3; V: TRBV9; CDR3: CASSVGTHTDTQYF
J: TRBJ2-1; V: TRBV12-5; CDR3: CASGTGQGKINEQFF
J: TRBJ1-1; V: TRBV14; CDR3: CASSQEAGLNTEAFF
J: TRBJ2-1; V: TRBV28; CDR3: CASIAGGYNEQFF
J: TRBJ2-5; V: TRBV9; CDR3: CASSVGIQGPETQYF
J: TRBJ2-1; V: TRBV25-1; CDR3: CASSEYVFAGDAYNEQFF